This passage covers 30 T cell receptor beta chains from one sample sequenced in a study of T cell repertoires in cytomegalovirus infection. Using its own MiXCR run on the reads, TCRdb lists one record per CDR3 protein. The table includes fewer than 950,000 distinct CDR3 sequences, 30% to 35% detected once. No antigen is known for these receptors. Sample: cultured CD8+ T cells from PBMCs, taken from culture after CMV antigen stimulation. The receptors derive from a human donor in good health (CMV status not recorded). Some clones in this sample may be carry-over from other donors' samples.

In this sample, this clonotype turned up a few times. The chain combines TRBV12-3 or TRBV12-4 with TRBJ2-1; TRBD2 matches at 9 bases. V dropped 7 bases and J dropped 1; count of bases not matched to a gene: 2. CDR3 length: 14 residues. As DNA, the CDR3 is TGTGCCAGCAAGCGGGGGGTTTCCTACAATGAGCAGTTCTTC. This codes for CASKRGVSYNEQFF.

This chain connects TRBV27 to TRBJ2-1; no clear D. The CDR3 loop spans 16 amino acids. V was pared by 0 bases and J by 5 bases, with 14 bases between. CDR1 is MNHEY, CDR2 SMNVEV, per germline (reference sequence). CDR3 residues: CASSLSRGDLHNEQFF. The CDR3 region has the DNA TGTGCCAGCAGTTTATCGCGTGGAGACCTCCACAATGAGCAGTTCTTC.

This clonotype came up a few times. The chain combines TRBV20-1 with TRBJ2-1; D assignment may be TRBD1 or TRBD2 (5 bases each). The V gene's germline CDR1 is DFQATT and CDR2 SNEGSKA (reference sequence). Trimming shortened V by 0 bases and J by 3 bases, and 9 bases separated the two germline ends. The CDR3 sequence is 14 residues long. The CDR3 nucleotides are TGCAGTGCTAGAGATGGGGGAATCTACAATGAGCAGTTCTTC. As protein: CSARDGGIYNEQFF.

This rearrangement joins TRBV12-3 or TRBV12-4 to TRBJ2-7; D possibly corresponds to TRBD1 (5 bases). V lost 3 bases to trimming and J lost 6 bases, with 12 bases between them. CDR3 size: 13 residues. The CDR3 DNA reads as TGTGCCAGCAGTTTCCCAGGGAACTTCGAGCAGTACGTC. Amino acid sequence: CASSFPGNFEQYV.

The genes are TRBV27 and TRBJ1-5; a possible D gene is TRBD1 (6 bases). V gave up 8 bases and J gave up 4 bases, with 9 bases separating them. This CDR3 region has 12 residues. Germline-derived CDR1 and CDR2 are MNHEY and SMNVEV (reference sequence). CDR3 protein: CASRTVNQPQHF. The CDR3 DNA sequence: TGTGCCAGCCGGACAGTAAATCAGCCCCAGCATTTT.

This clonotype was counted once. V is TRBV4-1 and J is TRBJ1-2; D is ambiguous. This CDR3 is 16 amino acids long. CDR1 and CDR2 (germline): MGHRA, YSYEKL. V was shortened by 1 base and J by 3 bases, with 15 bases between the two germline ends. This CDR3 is CASSQAPTGLDYGYTF. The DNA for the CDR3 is TGCGCCAGCAGCCAAGCCCCCACTGGGCTGGACTATGGCTACACCTTC.

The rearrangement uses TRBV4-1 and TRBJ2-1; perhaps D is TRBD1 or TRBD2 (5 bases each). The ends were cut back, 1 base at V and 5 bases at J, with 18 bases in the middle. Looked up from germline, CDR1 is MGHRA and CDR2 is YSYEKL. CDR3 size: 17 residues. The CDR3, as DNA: TGCGCCAGCAGCCAAGGCGGTTGGGGGTCTACTAACAATGAGCAGTTCTTC. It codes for CASSQGGWGSTNNEQFF.

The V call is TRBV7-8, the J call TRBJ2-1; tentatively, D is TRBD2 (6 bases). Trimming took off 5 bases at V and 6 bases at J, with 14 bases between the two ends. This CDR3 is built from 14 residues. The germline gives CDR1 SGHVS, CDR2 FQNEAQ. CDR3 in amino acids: CASSPDYSINEQFF. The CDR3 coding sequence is TGTGCCAGCAGCCCGGACTATTCCATCAATGAGCAGTTCTTC.

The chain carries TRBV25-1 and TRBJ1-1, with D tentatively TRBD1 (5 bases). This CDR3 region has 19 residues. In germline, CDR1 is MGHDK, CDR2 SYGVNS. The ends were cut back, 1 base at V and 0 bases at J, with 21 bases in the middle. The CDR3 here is CASSEFYAGGKSMNTEAFF. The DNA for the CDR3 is TGTGCCAGCAGTGAATTCTACGCCGGGGGTAAGTCTATGAACACTGAAGCTTTCTTT.

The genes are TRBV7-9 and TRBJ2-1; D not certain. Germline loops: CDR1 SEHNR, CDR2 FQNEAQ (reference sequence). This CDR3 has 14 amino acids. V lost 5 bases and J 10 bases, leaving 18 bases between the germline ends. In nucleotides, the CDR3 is TGTGCCAGCAGCCGAGTAGGGTCCTACCCAGAGCAGTTCTTC. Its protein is CASSRVGSYPEQFF.

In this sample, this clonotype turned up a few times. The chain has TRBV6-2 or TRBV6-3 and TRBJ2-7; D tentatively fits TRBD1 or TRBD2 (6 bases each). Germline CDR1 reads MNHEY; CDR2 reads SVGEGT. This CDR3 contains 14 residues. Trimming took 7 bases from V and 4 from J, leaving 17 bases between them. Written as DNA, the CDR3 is TGTGCCAGCAATCGGGGGACAAGGGAGTACGAGCAGTACGTC. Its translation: CASNRGTREYEQYV.

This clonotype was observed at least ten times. The CDR3 sequence: CASSETGGYGYTF. CDR3 sequence (DNA): TGTGCCAGCAGCGAGACAGGGGGCTATGGCTACACCTTC. The chain links TRBV7-9 to TRBJ1-2, with 9 nucleotides matching TRBD1. CDR3 size: 13 residues. J gave up 4 bases and V 5 bases, and 2 bases lay outside the gene matches. Germline V gene sequence: CDR1 SEHNR, CDR2 FQNEAQ (reference sequence).

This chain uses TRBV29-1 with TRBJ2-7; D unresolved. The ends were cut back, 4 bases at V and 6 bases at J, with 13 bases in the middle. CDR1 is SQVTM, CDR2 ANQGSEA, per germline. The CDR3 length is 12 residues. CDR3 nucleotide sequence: TGCAGCGTTGTAGGCCCCGAGCCCGAGCAGTACTTC. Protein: CSVVGPEPEQYF.

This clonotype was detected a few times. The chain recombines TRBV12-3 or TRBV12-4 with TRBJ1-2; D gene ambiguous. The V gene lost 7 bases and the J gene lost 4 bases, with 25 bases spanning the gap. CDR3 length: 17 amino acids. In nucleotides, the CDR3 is TGTGCCAGCATGGGAGGTCCCGCGTCGGGGTCCGTCTATGGCTACACCTTC. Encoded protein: CASMGGPASGSVYGYTF.

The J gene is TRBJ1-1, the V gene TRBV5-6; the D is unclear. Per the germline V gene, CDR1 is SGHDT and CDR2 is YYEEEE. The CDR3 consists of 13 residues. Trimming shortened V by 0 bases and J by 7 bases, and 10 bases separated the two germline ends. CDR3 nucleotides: TGTGCCAGCAGCTTGGTCGGGGTCAATGAAGCTTTCTTT. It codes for CASSLVGVNEAFF.

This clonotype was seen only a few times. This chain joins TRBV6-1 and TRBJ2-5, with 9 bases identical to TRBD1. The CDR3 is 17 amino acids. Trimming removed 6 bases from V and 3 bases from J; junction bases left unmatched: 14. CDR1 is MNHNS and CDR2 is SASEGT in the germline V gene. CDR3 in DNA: TGTGCCAGCAGCCTCCCGGCGGACAGGGGACTCAAAGAGACCCAGTACTTC. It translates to CASSLPADRGLKETQYF.

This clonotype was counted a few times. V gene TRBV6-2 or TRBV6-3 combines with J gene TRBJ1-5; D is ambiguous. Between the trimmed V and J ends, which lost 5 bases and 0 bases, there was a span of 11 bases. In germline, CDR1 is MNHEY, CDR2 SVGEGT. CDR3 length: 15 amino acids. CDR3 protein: CASSDRLYSNQPQHF. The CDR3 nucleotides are TGTGCCAGCAGTGACCGCCTCTATAGCAATCAGCCCCAGCATTTT.

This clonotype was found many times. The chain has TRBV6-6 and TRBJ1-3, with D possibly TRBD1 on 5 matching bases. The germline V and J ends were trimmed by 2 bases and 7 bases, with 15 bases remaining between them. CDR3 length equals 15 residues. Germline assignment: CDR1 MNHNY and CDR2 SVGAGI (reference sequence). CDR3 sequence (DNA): TGTGCCAGCAGTTACGGGGGGACCTCGAGGAACACCATATATTTT. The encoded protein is CASSYGGTSRNTIYF.

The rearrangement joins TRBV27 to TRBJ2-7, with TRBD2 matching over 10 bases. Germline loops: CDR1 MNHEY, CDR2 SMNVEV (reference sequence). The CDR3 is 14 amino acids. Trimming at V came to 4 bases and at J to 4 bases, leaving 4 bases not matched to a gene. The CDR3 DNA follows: TGTGCCAGCAGTTATAGCGGGGGGTTTTACGAGCAGTACTTC. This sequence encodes CASSYSGGFYEQYF.

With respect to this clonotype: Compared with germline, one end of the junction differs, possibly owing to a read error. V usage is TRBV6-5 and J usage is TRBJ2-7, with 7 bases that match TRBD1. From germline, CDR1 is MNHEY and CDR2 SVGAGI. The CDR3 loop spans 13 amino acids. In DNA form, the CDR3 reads TGTGCCAACAGTTACTCCACAGGGGACGAGCAGTACTTC. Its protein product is CANSYSTGDEQYF.

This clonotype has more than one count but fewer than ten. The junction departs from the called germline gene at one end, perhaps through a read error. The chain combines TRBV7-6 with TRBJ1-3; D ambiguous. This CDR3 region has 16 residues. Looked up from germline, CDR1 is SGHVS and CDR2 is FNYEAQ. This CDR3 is CASSFIYPRSGNTIYF. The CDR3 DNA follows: TGTGCTAGCAGTTTTATATACCCGCGCTCTGGAAACACCATATATTTT.

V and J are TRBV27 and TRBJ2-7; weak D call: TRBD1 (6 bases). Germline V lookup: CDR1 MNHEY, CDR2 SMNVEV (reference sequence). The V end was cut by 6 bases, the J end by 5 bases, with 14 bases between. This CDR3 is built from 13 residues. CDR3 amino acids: CASREQGMDEQYF. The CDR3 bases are TGTGCCAGCAGGGAACAGGGTATGGACGAGCAGTACTTC.

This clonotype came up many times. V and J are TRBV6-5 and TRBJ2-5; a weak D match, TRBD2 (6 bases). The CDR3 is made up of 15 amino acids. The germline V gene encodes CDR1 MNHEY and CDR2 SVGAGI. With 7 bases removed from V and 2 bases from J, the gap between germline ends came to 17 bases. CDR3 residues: CASTLLAGSQETQYF. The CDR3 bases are TGTGCCAGCACGTTACTGGCGGGGAGTCAAGAGACCCAGTACTTC.

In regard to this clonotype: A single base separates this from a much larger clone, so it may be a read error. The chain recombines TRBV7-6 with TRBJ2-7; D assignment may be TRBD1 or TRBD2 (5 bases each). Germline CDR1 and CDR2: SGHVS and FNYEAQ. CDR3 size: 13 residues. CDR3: CVSSVGAGLEQYV. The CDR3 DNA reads TGTGTCAGCAGCGTCGGGGCAGGGCTCGAGCAGTACGTC.

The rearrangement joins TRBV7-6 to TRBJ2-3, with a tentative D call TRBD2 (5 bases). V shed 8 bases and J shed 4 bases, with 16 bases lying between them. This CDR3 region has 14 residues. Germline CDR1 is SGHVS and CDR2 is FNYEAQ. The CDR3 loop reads CASLPRGPPDTQYF. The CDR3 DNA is TGTGCCAGCCTCCCACGAGGGCCGCCAGATACGCAGTATTTT.

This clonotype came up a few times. The CDR3 DNA is TGTGCCAGCAGCTGGGGACAGAACTACGAGCAGTACTTC. It specifies CASSWGQNYEQYF. The chain joins TRBV7-9 to TRBJ2-7; 7 bases are shared with TRBD1. This CDR3 region has 13 residues. Unmatched junction bases numbered 3, after V lost 4 bases and J lost 3 bases. CDR1 and CDR2 (germline): SEHNR, FQNEAQ (reference sequence).

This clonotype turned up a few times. The CDR3 coding sequence is TGTGCCAGCAGCTTTTCGGGCAGGGGGCTTGAGACCCAGTACTTC. Encoded protein: CASSFSGRGLETQYF. V and J are TRBV7-9 and TRBJ2-5; 8 bases match TRBD1. The CDR3 runs to 15 residues. Trimming took 3 bases from V and 5 from J; bases not matched to a gene: 8. Per the germline V gene, CDR1 is SEHNR and CDR2 is FQNEAQ (reference sequence).

The CDR3 bases are TGCGCCAGCAGCCAAGGGCAGGGGCAGGAGCCCCAGCATTTT. This sequence encodes CASSQGQGQEPQHF. This chain connects TRBV4-1 to TRBJ1-5, with a tentative D call TRBD1 (6 bases). With 1 base removed from V and 8 bases from J, the gap between germline ends came to 12 bases. Germline CDR1 reads MGHRA; CDR2 reads YSYEKL. The CDR3 has 14 amino acids.

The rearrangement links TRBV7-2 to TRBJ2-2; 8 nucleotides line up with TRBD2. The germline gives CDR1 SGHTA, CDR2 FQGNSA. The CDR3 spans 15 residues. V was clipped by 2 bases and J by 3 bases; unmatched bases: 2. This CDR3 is CASSLIGGDTGELFF. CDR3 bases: TGTGCCAGCAGCTTAATCGGGGGGGACACCGGGGAGCTGTTTTTT.

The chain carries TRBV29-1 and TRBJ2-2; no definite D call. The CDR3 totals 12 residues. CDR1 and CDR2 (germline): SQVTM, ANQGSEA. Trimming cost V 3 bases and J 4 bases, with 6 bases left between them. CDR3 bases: TGCAGCGTTGAGGTTAGCACCGGGGAGCTGTTTTTT. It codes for CSVEVSTGELFF.